The 24 T cell receptor beta chains in this list originate from one sample, sequenced in a study of cytomegalovirus exposure and HLA in healthy donors. Both 60 Vbeta primers and 13 Jbeta primers went into the PCR. Produced via immunoSEQ multiplex PCR; TCRdb's table is partial and in-frame only. The top ten clones hold around 2.1% of a sample with about 93,000 clones, 77% of them seen once. Input material: PBMCs. The origin of the receptors is a boy aged 10-17 years in good health and CMV-seronegative.

A few counts support this clone. V is TRBV6-6 and J is TRBJ1-5; D gene ambiguous. The CDR3 runs 14 residues. The V end was cut by 2 bases, the J end by 7 bases, with 12 bases between. Germline V lookup: CDR1 MNHNY, CDR2 SVGAGI (reference sequence). CDR3 nucleotides: TGTGCCAGCAGTTACACCCCAGAGGGACAGCCCCAGCATTTT. Residues: CASSYTPEGQPQHF.

In DNA form, the CDR3 reads TGTGCCAGCAGTGAATATGACTCAGGGTTTTTCTCCTACAATGAGCAGTTCTTC. Its protein is CASSEYDSGFFSYNEQFF. This sequence joins TRBV25-1 and TRBJ2-1, with D possibly being TRBD1 (5 bases). The germline gives CDR1 MGHDK, CDR2 SYGVNS. The CDR3 sequence is 18 residues long. V lost 0 bases and J lost 0, with 15 bases in between.

CDR3 coding DNA: TGCAGCGTGGACCAAGACAGGGGATCCTATGGCTACACCTTC. Encoded protein: CSVDQDRGSYGYTF. This sequence joins TRBV29-1 and TRBJ1-2; 8 bases match TRBD1. Germline-derived CDR1 and CDR2 are SQVTM and ANQGSEA. Losses at the gene ends were 6 bases for V and 4 bases for J; bases not matched to a gene: 10. This CDR3 has 14 residues.

This clone was observed a handful of times. V and J are TRBV6-5 and TRBJ1-1; D might be TRBD1 (6 bases). The germline V gene encodes CDR1 MNHEY and CDR2 SVGAGI. V was cut by 6 bases and J by 1 base, with 15 bases left in between. The CDR3 sequence is 15 residues long. The CDR3, as DNA: TGTGCCAGCAGGGAAACGGGACAAGAGAACACTGAAGCTTTCTTT. Protein: CASRETGQENTEAFF.

The J gene is TRBJ1-5, the V gene TRBV7-2; possibly TRBD1 for D (5 bases). V was shortened by 4 bases and J by 5 bases, with 18 bases between the two germline ends. Germline lookup yields CDR1 SGHTA and CDR2 FQGNSA. This CDR3 has 16 amino acids. The CDR3 DNA reads TGTGCCAGCAGCTCCCTGGTCAGGGAGGTCCATCAGCCCCAGCATTTT. Residues: CASSSLVREVHQPQHF.

The chain recombines TRBV2 with TRBJ1-1; D gene uncertain. The CDR3 consists of 12 residues. The V and J ends lost 8 bases and 5 bases respectively, with 12 bases between them. CDR1 SNHLY and CDR2 FYNNEI come from the germline V gene. The CDR3 here is CASGRGWTEAFF. The CDR3 nucleotides are TGTGCCAGCGGGCGAGGGTGGACTGAAGCTTTCTTT.

DNA of the CDR3: TGCAGCGTTGCATCCAGGGGTGGCTACACCTTC. Translating gives CSVASRGGYTF. The V call is TRBV29-1, the J call TRBJ1-2; possibly TRBD1 for D (6 bases). Germline V gene data show CDR1 as SQVTM and CDR2 as ANQGSEA. V was pared by 4 bases and J by 7 bases, with 10 bases between. CDR3 size: 11 residues.

This clone was detected once. The rearrangement links TRBV4-2 to TRBJ2-5; 10 bases line up with TRBD2. The length of the CDR3 is 17 residues. Trimming at V came to 5 bases and at J to 0 bases, leaving 9 bases not matched to a gene. Germline CDR1 and CDR2: LGHNA and YNFKEQ. The CDR3: CASSFTRTSGYQETQYF. In nucleotides, the CDR3 is TGTGCCAGCAGCTTCACGCGGACTAGCGGATACCAAGAGACCCAGTACTTC.

The chain employs TRBV28 and TRBJ1-2, with D maybe TRBD1 (6 bases). Germline V gene sequence: CDR1 MDHEN, CDR2 SYDVKM. The CDR3 totals 14 residues. Trimming cost V 3 bases and J 0 bases, with 8 bases left between them. CDR3 region: CASSFTGTNYGYTF. The CDR3 bases are TGTGCCAGCAGTTTTACAGGGACTAACTATGGCTACACCTTC.

The chain combines TRBV28 with TRBJ2-7; 9 bases line up with TRBD1. This CDR3 region has 15 residues. V lost 5 bases, J lost 4 bases, and 9 bases stayed unmatched. Germline V gives CDR1 MDHEN, CDR2 SYDVKM. As DNA, the CDR3 is TGTGCCAGCAGTCCCAGTGTGGACAGGGGTTACGAGCAGTACTTC. As protein: CASSPSVDRGYEQYF.

J is TRBJ2-7 and V is TRBV9; tentative D call: TRBD2 (6 bases). V lost 2 bases, J lost 0 bases, and 9 bases lay in between. The CDR3 totals 14 residues. Germline values: CDR1 SGDLS, CDR2 YYNGEE. The chain's CDR3 is CASSVGGSSYEQYF. CDR3 nucleotide sequence: TGTGCCAGCAGCGTCGGAGGGAGCTCCTACGAGCAGTACTTC.

Concerning this clone: This CDR3 is also generated by other DNA sequences in the sample. The rearrangement joins TRBV4-3 to TRBJ2-2; no reliable D call. CDR1 and CDR2 from the germline V gene are LGHNA and YSLEER. The CDR3 has 15 amino acids. V was cut by 0 bases and J by 6 bases, with 11 bases left in between. The CDR3 DNA sequence: TGCGCCAGCAGCCAAGATTCCACCCGCGCCGGGGAGCTGTTTTTT. Protein sequence: CASSQDSTRAGELFF.

The chain is built from TRBV6-5 and TRBJ2-1; a possible D gene is TRBD1 (6 bases). Germline loops: CDR1 MNHEY, CDR2 SVGAGI. V was clipped by 4 bases and J by 4 bases, with 14 bases between them. The CDR3 runs 15 residues. CDR3 in DNA: TGTGCCAGCAGTTTATTTCAGGGGCGTTACAATGAGCAGTTCTTC. Translation gives CASSLFQGRYNEQFF.

The CDR3 protein is CASKDNSLSYNEQFF. In DNA form, the CDR3 reads TGTGCCAGCAAAGATAACTCCTTATCCTACAATGAGCAGTTCTTC. V usage is TRBV2 and J usage is TRBJ2-1; D remains unclear. The ends were cut back, 7 bases at V and 1 base at J, with 14 bases in the middle. Germline values: CDR1 SNHLY, CDR2 FYNNEI. The CDR3 loop spans 15 amino acids.

The chain joins TRBV29-1 to TRBJ2-3, with 9 bases lining up with TRBD2. V shed 6 bases, J shed 2 bases, and the junction held 3 bases outside the gene matches. The CDR3 covers 13 residues. From germline, CDR1 is SQVTM and CDR2 ANQGSEA. CDR3 sequence reads: CSVAGGVTDTQYF. In DNA form, the CDR3 reads TGCAGCGTGGCGGGGGGGGTCACAGATACGCAGTATTTT.

The chain uses TRBV6-5 and TRBJ1-2; weak D call: TRBD1 (5 bases). This CDR3 spans 12 amino acids. V lost 5 bases, J lost 6 bases, and 10 bases lay in between. Germline CDR1 and CDR2: MNHEY and SVGAGI. The CDR3 DNA sequence: TGTGCCAGCAGTAGGGGTTTGGATGGCTACACCTTC. It is translated as CASSRGLDGYTF.

The J gene is TRBJ2-1, the V gene TRBV27; 10 nucleotides align to TRBD2. Germline V lookup: CDR1 MNHEY, CDR2 SMNVEV (reference sequence). V was pared by 2 bases and J by 0 bases, with 16 bases of the junction left unmatched. The CDR3 consists of 21 residues. The CDR3 reads CASSLTTAGGPLASSYNEQFF. The DNA of the CDR3 is TGTGCCAGCAGTTTAACAACAGCGGGGGGGCCGTTGGCCAGCTCCTACAATGAGCAGTTCTTC.

The rearrangement joins TRBV2 to TRBJ1-5; D may be TRBD1 (6 bases). Germline V gene lookup returns CDR1 SNHLY and CDR2 FYNNEI. The CDR3 extends over 13 amino acids. The ends were cut back, 6 bases at V and 4 bases at J, with 10 bases in the middle. The CDR3 here is CASRKGENQPQHF. CDR3 nucleotide sequence: TGTGCCAGCAGGAAGGGGGAAAATCAGCCCCAGCATTTT.

The rearrangement uses TRBV4-3 and TRBJ2-7; TRBD2 is a possible D gene (6 bases). CDR3 length: 16 residues. Germline V gives CDR1 LGHNA, CDR2 YSLEER. V lost 0 bases and J lost 2, with 14 bases in between. CDR3 nucleotide sequence: TGCGCCAGCAGCCAAGAAAGGGCGGGGAAGGCCTACGAGCAGTACTTC. Translating gives CASSQERAGKAYEQYF.

The rearrangement links TRBV4-2 to TRBJ2-1, with 8 positions matching TRBD2. Germline assignment: CDR1 LGHNA and CDR2 YNFKEQ. The CDR3 is 18 amino acids. V shed 1 base, J shed 12 bases, and the junction held 20 bases outside the gene matches. CDR3 in amino acids: CASSQASGRAGEVRGQFF. The CDR3 nucleotides read TGTGCCAGCAGCCAAGCCTCCGGTCGAGCGGGAGAGGTGCGGGGGCAGTTCTTC.

The rearrangement joins TRBV7-9 to TRBJ1-1, with 12 bases identical to TRBD1. There are 16 residues in the CDR3. Per germline, CDR1 SEHNR and CDR2 FQNEAQ (reference sequence). The J segment lost 3 bases and the V segment lost 5 bases, leaving 7 bases of the junction unmatched. Here the CDR3 DNA reads TGTGCCAGCAGCCCCGGGGACAGGGGGCAAGACACTGAAGCTTTCTTT. Its translation is CASSPGDRGQDTEAFF.

This clone was seen a few times. This chain links TRBV5-8 with TRBJ2-7; TRBD2 matches at 8 bases. J was trimmed by 2 bases and V by 6 bases; bases with no gene match: 7. The CDR3 length is 14 residues. Looked up from germline, CDR1 is SGHTS and CDR2 is YDEGEE. CDR3 amino acids: CASIPGGVAYEQYF. As DNA, the CDR3 is TGTGCCAGCATCCCGGGGGGGGTTGCCTACGAGCAGTACTTC.

The chain combines TRBV7-2 with TRBJ2-1; 14 nucleotides line up with TRBD2. Germline lookup yields CDR1 SGHTA and CDR2 FQGNSA. The V and J ends lost 2 bases and 5 bases, in that order; junction bases with no gene match: 8. This CDR3 is 18 amino acids long. The CDR3: CASSLNVRLAGGDNEQFF. The CDR3 nucleotides are TGTGCCAGCAGCTTAAATGTCAGACTAGCGGGAGGGGACAATGAGCAGTTCTTC.

The chain is built from TRBV6-1 and TRBJ1-2; D is possibly TRBD1 (6 bases). This CDR3 contains 15 residues. Germline-derived CDR1 and CDR2 are MNHNS and SASEGT. With 1 base removed from V and 6 bases from J, the gap between germline ends came to 15 bases. The chain's CDR3 is CASSEVAGEGHGYTF. The CDR3, as DNA: TGTGCCAGCAGTGAAGTGGCAGGGGAAGGACATGGCTACACCTTC.